Listed below are T cell receptor beta chains from one sample, sequenced in a study of blood T cell repertoires in COVID-19. The repertoire was sequenced with immunoSEQ multiplex PCR; TCRdb's copy has only in-frame clones and lacks some. Of about 100,000 clones detected, over 75% appear once; the ten largest clones hold roughly 13%. The source material was peripheral blood. The source is a human donor in a cohort sampled during active COVID-19. Both conserved end residues are part of each CDR3. Each record gives: J gene, V gene, D gene, clone size, CDR3 DNA, CDR3 protein. D genes are given only for firm matches. Clone size is not always given. Where it is, it says once, few, many or a class for expanded clones.

>TRBJ1-1|TRBV7-2|.|.
TGTGCCAGCAGCTTAGTAGTTAGGGGCACTGAAGCTTTCTTT
CASSLVVRGTEAFF
>TRBJ2-7|TRBV6-2/TRBV6-3|.|.
TGTGCCAGCAGTTACGGCGGGTCAACCTACGAGCAGTACTTC
CASSYGGSTYEQYF
>TRBJ2-2|TRBV3-1/TRBV3-2|.|.
TGTGCCAGCAGCCGTAAGACGGGGTTCACCGGGGAGCTGTTTTTT
CASSRKTGFTGELFF
>TRBJ2-7|TRBV3-1/TRBV3-2|TRBD2|once
TGTGCCAGCAGCCAAGGTTCCGGCCCGAAAACGGGAGGTCCCTACGAGCAGTACTTC
CASSQGSGPKTGGPYEQYF
>TRBJ2-4|TRBV11-2|.|.
TGTGCCAGCAGCTCAAACTCGAAACCAGGGGATCGGTACTTC
CASSSNSKPGDRYF
>TRBJ2-1|TRBV5-4|TRBD2|.
TGTGCCAGCTTTAGCGGGGGAGGCTCCTACAATGAGCAGTTCTTC
CASFSGGGSYNEQFF
>TRBJ1-4|TRBV5-1|.|.
TGCGCCAGCAGCTTGGGACAGCCTAATGAAAAACTGTTTTTT
CASSLGQPNEKLFF
>TRBJ2-7|TRBV5-1|.|.
TGCGCCAGCAGGGCCCAGGGTTCCAGCTACGAGCAGTACTTC
CASRAQGSSYEQYF
>TRBJ2-3|TRBV6-1|TRBD2|.
TGTGCCAGCAGTGAAGGGCCTGGGGCTAGCGGGGCAAGCACAGATACGCAGTATTTT
CASSEGPGASGASTDTQYF
>TRBJ1-5|TRBV5-8|TRBD1|.
TGTGCCAGCAGCTTCCCTACAGGGGCGAGCAATCAGCCCCAGCATTTT
CASSFPTGASNQPQHF
>TRBJ2-1|TRBV2|TRBD2|.
TGTGCCAGCAGTGGTGGGACTAGCGGATTCTCTGAGCAGTTCTTC
CASSGGTSGFSEQFF
>TRBJ1-4|TRBV5-6|TRBD1|.
TGTGCCAGCAGCTTGAGACAGGGTCTTAATGAAAAACTGTTTTTT
CASSLRQGLNEKLFF
>TRBJ2-7|TRBV12-3/TRBV12-4|.|.
TGTGCCAGCAGTTTAGGGCTCTACGAGCAGTACTTC
CASSLGLYEQYF
>TRBJ1-1|TRBV10-3|.|.
TGTGCCATCAGTGGACAGGAGAACACTGAAGCTTTCTTT
CAISGQENTEAFF
>TRBJ1-5|TRBV19|TRBD1|.
TGTGCCAGTAGTGCACCTACAGGGGTCTATCAGCCCCAGCATTTT
CASSAPTGVYQPQHF
>TRBJ1-5|TRBV6-2/TRBV6-3|.|medium-sized
TGTGCCAGCAGTTACTCTACTGGGACAAATAGCAATCAGCCCCAGCATTTT
CASSYSTGTNSNQPQHF
>TRBJ2-7|TRBV28|TRBD2|once
TGTGCCAGCACCGAGACTAGCGGGAAAAACGAGCAGTACTTC
CASTETSGKNEQYF
>TRBJ2-4|TRBV11-2|.|.
TGTGCCAGCAGCTTAGGCCCAGGGGCTGGGAACATTCAGTACTTC
CASSLGPGAGNIQYF
>TRBJ2-1|TRBV2|.|.
TGTGCCAGCAGTGTGCTGGCAGGCTCCTACAATGAGCAGTTCTTC
CASSVLAGSYNEQFF
>TRBJ1-2|TRBV4-1|TRBD1|.
TGCGCCAGCAGCCCTGGGACAGTCCTTAACTATGGCTACACCTTC
CASSPGTVLNYGYTF
>TRBJ1-1|TRBV5-1|TRBD1|few
TGCGCCAGCAGCGTGGGACAGCCCAATATGGGGGCTTTCTTT
CASSVGQPNMGAFF
>TRBJ1-1|TRBV13|.|once
TGTGCCAGCAGCGTAGGGGCGGAGGTGGAAGCTTTCTTT
CASSVGAEVEAFF
>TRBJ2-7|TRBV6-5|TRBD1|few
TGTGCCAGTGAGACAGGGGGCGGTAAATACGAGCAGTACTTC
CASETGGGKYEQYF
>TRBJ1-1|TRBV7-6|.|.
TGTGCCAGCAGCTTAGCACCCTCATCGGTAGTTACTGAAGCTTTCTTT
CASSLAPSSVVTEAFF
>TRBJ2-2|TRBV13|.|.
TGTGCCAGCAGCTTAGTAGTTGCGGGATCTCCCGGGGAGCTGTTTTTT
CASSLVVAGSPGELFF
>TRBJ2-2|TRBV6-4|.|.
TGTGCCAGCAGCGTAGCGGAGAACACCGGGGAGCTGTTTTTT
CASSVAENTGELFF
>TRBJ2-1|TRBV10-3|.|.
TGTGCCATCAGGCAGGGAGAGGGGGTTGGCTCCTACAATGAGCAGTTCTTC
CAIRQGEGVGSYNEQFF
>TRBJ2-5|TRBV9|TRBD1|.
TGTGCCAGCAGCGTCTCCGGGACAGGGGGCCAAGAGACCCAGTACTTC
CASSVSGTGGQETQYF
>TRBJ1-2|TRBV7-2|TRBD1|.
TGTGCCAGCAGCTTAAACAGGGGGCTTGGCTACACCTTC
CASSLNRGLGYTF
>TRBJ2-1|TRBV15|.|.
TGTGCCACCAGCAGAGAGAGTGGAGGGACTGGTGAGCAGTTCTTC
CATSRESGGTGEQFF
>TRBJ1-2|TRBV3-1/TRBV3-2|.|few
TGTGCCAGCAGCCAACATGTTGGCTACACCTTC
CASSQHVGYTF
>TRBJ2-5|TRBV29-1|TRBD1|.
TGCAGCGTTGATAAGGCAGGGGGCGGTGAGACCCAGTACTTC
CSVDKAGGGETQYF
>TRBJ2-3|TRBV4-3|TRBD2|.
TGCGCCAGCAGCCAAGATAGCGGGAGGAAGACAGATACGCAGTATTTT
CASSQDSGRKTDTQYF
>TRBJ1-2|TRBV2|TRBD1|.
TGTGCCAGCAGTGTACAGGGGTCAGGTGGCTACACCTTC
CASSVQGSGGYTF
>TRBJ2-2|TRBV3-1/TRBV3-2|.|.
TGTGCCAGCAGCCTAAGGGGAACCGGGGAGCTGTTTTTT
CASSLRGTGELFF
>TRBJ2-1|TRBV24-1|TRBD1|.
TGTGCCACCAGTGGATCGGGACAGGTCAGTGAGCAGTTCTTC
CATSGSGQVSEQFF
>TRBJ1-1|TRBV7-9|TRBD1|.
TGTGCCAGCAGCCGACAGGGGGCGACCACTGAAGCTTTCTTT
CASSRQGATTEAFF
>TRBJ1-2|TRBV19|.|.
TGTGCCAGTAGTCCAGACCAGGGTACTAACTATGGCTACACCTTC
CASSPDQGTNYGYTF
>TRBJ1-1|TRBV7-9|.|.
TGTGCCACCACGTTCGGACATCTGAACACTGAAGCTTTCTTT
CATTFGHLNTEAFF